Each of the 19 T cell receptor beta chains below was sequenced from the same sample in a study of cytomegalovirus exposure and HLA in healthy donors. Use of 60 Vbeta and 13 Jbeta primers characterized the PCR. Using immunoSEQ multiplex PCR, the repertoire was profiled, and TCRdb retains in-frame clones only, with some absent. The sample carries 100,000 to 150,000 clones, just under 75% recorded once. Sequenced sample: PBMCs. The receptor source for this set is a man in his sixties in good health and CMV-seropositive.

The chain recombines TRBV2 with TRBJ2-5, with 9 bases matching TRBD1. The V segment lost 7 bases and the J segment 10 bases; nucleotides outside the gene matches: 16. CDR1 SNHLY and CDR2 FYNNEI come from the germline V gene. The CDR3 totals 15 residues. The CDR3 region is CASTPWDRAEGDQYF. Written as DNA, the CDR3 is TGTGCCAGCACCCCTTGGGACAGGGCCGAAGGGGACCAGTACTTC.

In this sample, this clone turned up once. V gene TRBV19 combines with J gene TRBJ2-2; 8 bases align to TRBD2. This CDR3 contains 15 residues. V was clipped by 3 bases and J by 7 bases; unmatched bases: 7. Per germline, CDR1 LNHDA and CDR2 SQIVND (reference sequence). The CDR3 loop reads CASSIGGGLDGELFF. CDR3 sequence (DNA): TGTGCCAGTAGTATCGGGGGGGGCCTCGACGGGGAGCTGTTTTTT.

The DNA for the CDR3 is TGTGCCAGCAGTCCCTCACGGTGGGGGAGGGATCAGCCCCAGCATTTT. Translated, it gives CASSPSRWGRDQPQHF. The genes are TRBV28 and TRBJ1-5; the D gene is possibly TRBD1 (5 bases). The CDR3 is made up of 16 amino acids. The V gene's germline CDR1 is MDHEN and CDR2 SYDVKM. The germline V and J ends were trimmed by 5 bases and 5 bases, with 19 bases remaining between them. Together with reference TRBV28 and TRBJ1-5, the CDR3 gives the full variable domain: DVKVTQSSRYLVKRTGEKVFLECVQDMDHENMFWYRQDPGLGLRLIYFSYDVKMKEKGDIPEGYSVSREKKERFSLILESASTNQTSMYLCASSPSRWGRDQPQHFGDGTRLSIL.

This clone showed up just once. The genes are TRBV29-1 and TRBJ1-2; 8 bases map to TRBD1. V trimming: 3 bases; J trimming: 3 bases; junction bases outside the gene matches: 12. Germline-derived CDR1 and CDR2 are SQVTM and ANQGSEA. This CDR3 has 16 amino acids. The DNA of the CDR3 is TGCAGCGTTGATCCTGGACAGGGTAGGATGGACTATGGCTACACCTTC. As protein: CSVDPGQGRMDYGYTF.

This chain links TRBV28 with TRBJ2-1; no firm D call. Germline CDR1 and CDR2: MDHEN and SYDVKM. With 6 bases removed from V and 12 bases from J, the gap between germline ends came to 21 bases. The CDR3 has 14 amino acids. The CDR3 is CASSQTRLIIRQFF. The CDR3 coding sequence is TGTGCCAGCAGCCAGACTCGACTCATAATAAGGCAGTTCTTC.

In its sample, this clone was seen once. The rearrangement links TRBV18 to TRBJ1-6; D gene ambiguous. This CDR3 is 13 amino acids long. V lost 5 bases and J 8 bases, leaving 10 bases between the germline ends. Germline lookup yields CDR1 KGHSH and CDR2 LQKENI. The CDR3 DNA reads TGTGCCAGCTCAAGCGGACGCGATTCACCCCTCCACTTT. Its translation: CASSSGRDSPLHF. Full variable domain (rest looked up from reference TRBV18 and TRBJ1-6): NAGVMQNPRHLVRRRGQEARLRCSPMKGHSHVYWYRQLPEEGLKFMVYLQKENIIDESGMPKERFSAEFPKEGPSILRIQQVVRGDSAAYFCASSSGRDSPLHFGNGTRLTVT.

This clone was seen a single time. The V gene is TRBV7-2, the J gene TRBJ1-6, with 10 bases fitting TRBD1. J lost 4 bases, V lost 6 bases, and 9 bases had no gene match. The germline CDR1 and CDR2 sequences are SGHTA and FQGNSA. CDR3 length equals 17 residues. CDR3 sequence: CASRSRDRGQYNSPLHF. In DNA form, the CDR3 reads TGTGCCAGCAGAAGCCGGGACAGGGGACAATATAATTCACCCCTCCACTTT.

The gene calls are TRBV4-1 and TRBJ2-5, with 7 positions matching TRBD1. The length of the CDR3 is 16 residues. The V and J ends lost 0 bases and 5 bases, in that order; junction bases with no gene match: 9. Germline values: CDR1 MGHRA, CDR2 YSYEKL. The CDR3 nucleotides read TGCGCCAGCAGCCAAGATCAGCGAGGGGGCGCCGAGACCCAGTACTTC. This translates into CASSQDQRGGAETQYF.

V and J are TRBV29-1 and TRBJ1-1; D may be TRBD1 (6 bases). Deletions cut 4 bases from V and 4 bases from J, with 13 bases between. Germline loops: CDR1 SQVTM, CDR2 ANQGSEA. This CDR3 has 13 amino acids. The CDR3 region is CSVGDRYSTEAFF. The DNA for the CDR3 is TGCAGCGTTGGTGACAGGTATTCCACTGAAGCTTTCTTT.

V and J are TRBV7-2 and TRBJ1-5; D is unclear. Trimming stripped 1 base from V and 3 bases from J, with 7 bases between. The CDR3 runs to 14 residues. In germline, CDR1 is SGHTA, CDR2 FQGNSA. CDR3 coding DNA: TGTGCCAGCAGCTTAGTAGCGATCAATCAGCCCCAGCATTTT. This codes for CASSLVAINQPQHF. The whole variable domain, remainder taken from reference TRBV7-2 and TRBJ1-5, is GAGVSQSPSNKVTEKGKDVELRCDPISGHTALYWYRQSLGQGLEFLIYFQGNSAPDKSGLPSDRFSAERTGGSVSTLTIQRTQQEDSAVYLCASSLVAINQPQHFGDGTRLSIL.

There are a few counts of this clone. The chain has TRBV11-2 and TRBJ2-1, with D uncertain. Germline CDR1 and CDR2: SGHAT and FQNNGV. Trimming left V 0 bases short and J 0 bases short, with 6 bases between. CDR3 length: 15 residues. The CDR3 loop is CASSLERSSYNEQFF. As DNA, the CDR3 is TGTGCCAGCAGCTTAGAAAGGAGCTCCTACAATGAGCAGTTCTTC.

This chain uses TRBV6-1 with TRBJ2-1; 13 bases fit TRBD2. The CDR3 length is 16 residues. Germline V gives CDR1 MNHNS, CDR2 SASEGT. J lost 8 bases, V lost 4 bases, and 8 bases had no gene match. The CDR3 nucleotides are TGTGCCAGCAGTGTAATAGGACTAGCGGGGGTCCATGAGCAGTTCTTC. Amino acids: CASSVIGLAGVHEQFF.

CDR3 DNA: TGTGCCAGCTCACCACGGACTAGCGGGCGCACCGGGGAGCTGTTTTTT. It encodes CASSPRTSGRTGELFF. The J gene is TRBJ2-2, the V gene TRBV18; 11 nucleotides line up with TRBD2. V shed 1 base and J 4 bases; nucleotides not matched to a gene: 2. The CDR3 contains 16 residues. From germline, CDR1 is KGHSH and CDR2 LQKENI.

The gene calls are TRBV28 and TRBJ2-1; TRBD1 matches 8 bases. CDR3 length equals 12 residues. After removal of 6 bases from V and 14 bases from J, the junction contained 9 bases not matched to a gene. Looked up from germline, CDR1 is MDHEN and CDR2 is SYDVKM. In DNA, the CDR3 is TGTGCCAGCAGCCGGACAGGGTTCCACGAGTTCTTC. It codes for CASSRTGFHEFF.

This clone was seen a single time. CDR3 in amino acids: CASSLSGTGTYGYTF. As DNA, the CDR3 is TGTGCCAGCAGCTTATCAGGGACAGGGACCTATGGCTACACCTTC. The chain employs TRBV7-3 and TRBJ1-2; 9 nucleotides line up with TRBD1. CDR3 length: 15 amino acids. Germline V gene data show CDR1 as SGHTA and CDR2 as FQGTGA. V lost 2 bases and J lost 4; bases outside the gene matches: 5. The full variable domain, its missing parts supplied by reference TRBV7-3 and TRBJ1-2, is GAGVSQTPSNKVTEKGKYVELRCDPISGHTALYWYRQSLGQGPEFLIYFQGTGAADDSGLPNDRFFAVRPEGSVSTLKIQRTERGDSAVYLCASSLSGTGTYGYTFGSGTRLTVV.

The rearrangement joins TRBV30 to TRBJ1-5; TRBD1 matches 7 bases. This CDR3 region has 18 residues. CDR1 and CDR2 (germline): GTSNPN, SVGIG (reference sequence). J gave up 3 bases and V 0 bases, and 14 bases lay outside the gene matches. DNA of the CDR3: TGTGCCTGGAGTGTAAGGTTAGGGTACGGGACAGACAATCAGCCCCAGCATTTT. Its protein product is CAWSVRLGYGTDNQPQHF. The complete variable domain, with remaining parts taken from reference TRBV30 and TRBJ1-5, reads SQTIHQWPATLVQPVGSPLSLECTVEGTSNPNLYWYRQAAGRGLQLLFYSVGIGQISSEVPQNLSASRPQDRQFILSSKKLLLSDSGFYLCAWSVRLGYGTDNQPQHFGDGTRLSIL.

The chain employs TRBV7-8 and TRBJ1-2; TRBD1 might be the D (6 bases). The ends were cut back, 5 bases at V and 8 bases at J, with 18 bases in the middle. Germline CDR1 SGHVS, CDR2 FQNEAQ. This CDR3 has 14 residues. The CDR3 bases are TGTGCCAGCAGCCAACTCGGCAGGGGTACGGGCTACACCTTC. Translating gives CASSQLGRGTGYTF.

The chain carries TRBV19 and TRBJ1-6; D is unclear. The germline CDR1 and CDR2 sequences are LNHDA and SQIVND (reference sequence). The CDR3 is made up of 15 amino acids. With 5 bases removed from V and 0 bases from J, the gap between germline ends came to 8 bases. The CDR3 sequence: CASSLPSSYNSPLHF. The CDR3 bases are TGTGCCAGTAGTCTTCCCAGCTCCTATAATTCACCCCTCCACTTT. The full variable domain, with the rest looked up from reference TRBV19 and TRBJ1-6, is DGGITQSPKYLFRKEGQNVTLSCEQNLNHDAMYWYRQDPGQGLRLIYYSQIVNDFQKGDIAEGYSVSREKKESFPLTVTSAQKNPTAFYLCASSLPSSYNSPLHFGNGTRLTVT.

This sequence joins TRBV6-5 and TRBJ1-5; TRBD1 matches 9 bases. The CDR3 runs to 15 residues. Losses at the gene ends were 5 bases for V and 8 bases for J; bases not matched to a gene: 10. Germline CDR1 and CDR2: MNHEY and SVGAGI. CDR3 sequence (DNA): TGTGCCAGCAGTCCAAATACAGGGGGCAGGGAGCCCCAGCATTTT. Amino acid sequence: CASSPNTGGREPQHF.